The 12 T cell receptor beta chains in this list originate from one sample, sequenced in a study of blood T cell repertoires in COVID-19. Libraries were prepared by immunoSEQ multiplex PCR; TCRdb keeps only in-frame clonotypes and omits some of them. Of under 150,000 clones in the sample, 70% to 90% are singletons; the top ten hold about 3%. The sample consisted of peripheral blood. The source of these receptors is a woman in her thirties or forties with active or convalescent COVID-19.

The genes are TRBV6-2 or TRBV6-3 and TRBJ1-6; D uncertain. This CDR3 is 14 amino acids long. Germline V gene sequence: CDR1 MNHEY, CDR2 SVGEGT. V was trimmed by 3 bases and J by 8 bases, leaving 11 bases between them. CDR3 residues: CASSYRGLDSPLHF. For the CDR3, the DNA is TGTGCCAGCAGTTATCGGGGTTTAGATTCACCCCTCCACTTT.

A few counts support this clone. The chain uses TRBV5-1 and TRBJ1-5, with a weak D call TRBD1 (5 bases). Germline V gene lookup returns CDR1 SGHRS and CDR2 YFSETQ. Between the trimmed V and J ends, which lost 0 bases and 7 bases, there was a span of 11 bases. The CDR3 is made up of 14 amino acids. The CDR3 DNA reads as TGCGCCAGCAGCTTGGGGGGGGTCAACCAGCCCCAGCATTTT. Residues: CASSLGGVNQPQHF.

The chain combines TRBV5-1 with TRBJ1-1; no definite D call. The CDR3 covers 14 residues. Trimming removed 7 bases at V and 2 bases at J, with 15 bases between. CDR1 is SGHRS, CDR2 YFSETQ, per germline. The CDR3 region has the DNA TGCGCCAGCTACCCTCCTGGGCGAAACACTGAAGCTTTCTTT. Its protein product is CASYPPGRNTEAFF. The full variable domain, rest sourced from reference TRBV5-1 and TRBJ1-1, is KAGVTQTPRYLIKTRGQQVTLSCSPISGHRSVSWYQQTPGQGLQFLFEYFSETQRNKGNFPGRFSGRQFSNSRSEMNVSTLELGDSALYLCASYPPGRNTEAFFGQGTRLTVV.

This chain connects TRBV19 to TRBJ1-2, with D maybe TRBD1 (5 bases). The V end was cut by 9 bases, the J end by 4 bases, with 18 bases between. The CDR3 length is 14 residues. Germline V CDR1 and CDR2: LNHDA, SQIVND (reference sequence). The CDR3 coding sequence is TGTGCCAGCAGGGAATCCGCTCGATCCTATGGCTACACCTTC. This translates into CASRESARSYGYTF.

The chain couples TRBV6-5 to TRBJ2-1; 8 nucleotides match TRBD2. Trimming took 8 bases from V and 1 from J; bases not matched to a gene: 7. In germline, CDR1 is MNHEY, CDR2 SVGAGI. There are 15 residues in the CDR3. For the CDR3, the DNA is TGTGCCAGCTTGGAGCGGGGGCCTTCCTACAATGAGCAGTTCTTC. Amino acids: CASLERGPSYNEQFF.

J is TRBJ1-1 and V is TRBV10-2; 11 nucleotides agree with TRBD1. This CDR3 contains 13 residues. Germline lookup yields CDR1 WSHSY and CDR2 SAAADI. The J segment lost 6 bases and the V segment lost 6 bases, leaving 3 bases of the junction unmatched. The CDR3 bases are TGCGCCAGCAGACCGGGACAGGGGGCTGAAGCTTTCTTT. Its protein is CASRPGQGAEAFF.

The rearrangement links TRBV5-1 to TRBJ1-2, with TRBD1 matching over 7 bases. Germline assignment: CDR1 SGHRS and CDR2 YFSETQ. The CDR3 has 15 residues. After removal of 3 bases from V and 5 bases from J, the junction contained 10 bases not matched to a gene. In DNA form, the CDR3 reads TGCGCCAGCAGCTACCGGACGGACAGGTCTTATGGCTACACCTTC. It translates to CASSYRTDRSYGYTF.

The chain carries TRBV6-5 and TRBJ1-1; no reliable D call. Germline CDR1 and CDR2: MNHEY and SVGAGI. The V end was cut by 5 bases, the J end by 6 bases, with 10 bases between. The CDR3 is 12 amino acids. The CDR3 DNA sequence: TGTGCCAGCAGTCGGCCGGGTGCTGAAGCTTTCTTT. It translates to CASSRPGAEAFF.

This chain uses TRBV18 with TRBJ1-4; 8 bases are shared with TRBD1. Germline-derived CDR1 and CDR2 are KGHSH and LQKENI. Losses at the gene ends were 3 bases for V and 4 bases for J; bases not matched to a gene: 4. The CDR3 runs to 15 residues. CDR3 sequence reads: CASSPETGVNEKLFF. In DNA form, the CDR3 reads TGTGCCAGCTCACCGGAGACAGGGGTTAATGAAAAACTGTTTTTT.

V gene TRBV12-3 or TRBV12-4 combines with J gene TRBJ2-1; 7 bases map to TRBD1. V trimming: 4 bases; J trimming: 7 bases; junction bases outside the gene matches: 4. The CDR3 totals 13 residues. The CDR3 DNA is TGTGCCAGCAGTTACGGACAGGAGAATGAGCAGTTCTTC. Translating it yields CASSYGQENEQFF.

This clone was seen only once. The chain combines TRBV6-2 or TRBV6-3 with TRBJ2-7, with TRBD1 identical over 8 bases. The V segment lost 6 bases and the J segment 0 bases; nucleotides outside the gene matches: 10. CDR3 length equals 16 residues. Germline V gene sequence: CDR1 MNHEY, CDR2 SVGEGT. The DNA for the CDR3 is TGTGCCAGCAGCCCTTCCGGACAGGGCTACTCCTACGAGCAGTACTTC. It encodes CASSPSGQGYSYEQYF.

The rearrangement links TRBV5-1 to TRBJ1-1; TRBD1 agrees at 10 bases. The length of the CDR3 is 16 residues. Germline assignment: CDR1 SGHRS and CDR2 YFSETQ. V was clipped by 4 bases and J by 4 bases; unmatched bases: 10. CDR3 nucleotide sequence: TGCGCCAGCAGCCCGACAGGGGGCGCTGAGAGCACTGAAGCTTTCTTT. This sequence encodes CASSPTGGAESTEAFF.